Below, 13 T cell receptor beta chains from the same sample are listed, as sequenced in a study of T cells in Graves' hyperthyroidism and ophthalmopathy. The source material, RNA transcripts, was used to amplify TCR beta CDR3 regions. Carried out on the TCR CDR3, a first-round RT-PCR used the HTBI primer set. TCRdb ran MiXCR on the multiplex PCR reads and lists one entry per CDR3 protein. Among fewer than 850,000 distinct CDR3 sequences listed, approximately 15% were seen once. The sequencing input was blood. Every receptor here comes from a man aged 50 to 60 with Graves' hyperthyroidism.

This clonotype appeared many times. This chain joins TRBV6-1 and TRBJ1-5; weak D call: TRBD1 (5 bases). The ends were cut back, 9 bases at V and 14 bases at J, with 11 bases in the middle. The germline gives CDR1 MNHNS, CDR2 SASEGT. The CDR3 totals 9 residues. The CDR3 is CARARGEHF. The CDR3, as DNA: TGTGCCAGGGCGAGAGGGGAGCATTTT.

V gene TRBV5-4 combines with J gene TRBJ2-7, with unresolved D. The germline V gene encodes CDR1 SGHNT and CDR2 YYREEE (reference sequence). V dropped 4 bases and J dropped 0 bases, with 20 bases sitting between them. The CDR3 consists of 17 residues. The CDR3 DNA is TGTGCCAGCAGCCCCTATCCGGCAGACTCCCTCTCCTACGAGCAGTACTTC. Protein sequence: CASSPYPADSLSYEQYF.

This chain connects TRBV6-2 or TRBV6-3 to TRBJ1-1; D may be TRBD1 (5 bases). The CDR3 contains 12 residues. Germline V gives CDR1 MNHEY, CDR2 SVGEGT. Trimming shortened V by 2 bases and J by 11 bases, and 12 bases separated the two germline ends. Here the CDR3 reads CASSYAAGVAFF. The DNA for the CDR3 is TGTGCCAGCAGTTACGCAGCGGGGGTGGCTTTCTTT.

The CDR3 here is CASSRSNYGYTF. The CDR3 DNA sequence: TGTGCCAGTAGCAGATCTAACTATGGCTACACCTTC. The chain uses TRBV19 and TRBJ1-2; no reliable D call. V was trimmed by 6 bases and J by 0 bases, leaving 5 bases between them. Germline loops: CDR1 LNHDA, CDR2 SQIVND (reference sequence). CDR3 length: 12 amino acids.

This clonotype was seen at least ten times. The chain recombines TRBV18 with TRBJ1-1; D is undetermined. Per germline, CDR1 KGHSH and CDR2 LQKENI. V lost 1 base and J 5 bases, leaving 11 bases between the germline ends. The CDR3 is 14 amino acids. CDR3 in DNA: TGTGCCAGCTCACCACGTACAGATGGGACTGAAGCTTTCTTT. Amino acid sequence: CASSPRTDGTEAFF.

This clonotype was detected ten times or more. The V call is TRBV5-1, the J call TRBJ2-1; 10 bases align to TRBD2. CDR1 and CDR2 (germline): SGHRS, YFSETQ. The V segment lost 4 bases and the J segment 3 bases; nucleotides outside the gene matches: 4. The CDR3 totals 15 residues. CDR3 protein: CASSQLAGSYNEQFF. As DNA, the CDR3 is TGCGCCAGCAGCCAACTAGCGGGAAGCTACAATGAGCAGTTCTTC.

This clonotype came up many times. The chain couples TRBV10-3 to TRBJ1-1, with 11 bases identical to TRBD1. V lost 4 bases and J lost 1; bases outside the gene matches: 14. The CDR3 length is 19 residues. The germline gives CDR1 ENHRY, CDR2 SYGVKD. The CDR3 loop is CAISAGQGAPGSKNTEAFF. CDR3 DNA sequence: TGTGCCATCAGTGCCGGACAGGGGGCACCAGGGTCTAAGAACACTGAAGCTTTCTTT.

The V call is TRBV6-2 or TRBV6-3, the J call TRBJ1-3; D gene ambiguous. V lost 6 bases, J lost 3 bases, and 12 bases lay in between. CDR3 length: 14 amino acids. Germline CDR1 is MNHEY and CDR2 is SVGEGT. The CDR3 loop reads CASSYSFGGNTIYF. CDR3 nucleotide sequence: TGTGCCAGCAGCTACAGCTTTGGTGGAAACACCATATATTTT.

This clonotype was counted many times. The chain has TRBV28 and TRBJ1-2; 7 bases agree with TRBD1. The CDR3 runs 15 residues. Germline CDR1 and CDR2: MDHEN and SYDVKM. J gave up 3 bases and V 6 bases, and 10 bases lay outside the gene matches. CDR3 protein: CASRTTGARYYGYTF. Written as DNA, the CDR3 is TGTGCCAGCAGGACTACAGGGGCGAGATACTATGGCTACACCTTC.

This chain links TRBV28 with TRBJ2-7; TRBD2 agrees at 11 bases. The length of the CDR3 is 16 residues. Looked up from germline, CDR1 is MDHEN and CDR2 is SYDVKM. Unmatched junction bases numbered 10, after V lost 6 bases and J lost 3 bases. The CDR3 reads CASSHLAGGPNYEQYF. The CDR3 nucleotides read TGTGCCAGCAGCCATTTAGCGGGAGGGCCTAACTACGAGCAGTACTTC. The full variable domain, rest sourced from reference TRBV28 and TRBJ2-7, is DVKVTQSSRYLVKRTGEKVFLECVQDMDHENMFWYRQDPGLGLRLIYFSYDVKMKEKGDIPEGYSVSREKKERFSLILESASTNQTSMYLCASSHLAGGPNYEQYFGPGTRLTVT.

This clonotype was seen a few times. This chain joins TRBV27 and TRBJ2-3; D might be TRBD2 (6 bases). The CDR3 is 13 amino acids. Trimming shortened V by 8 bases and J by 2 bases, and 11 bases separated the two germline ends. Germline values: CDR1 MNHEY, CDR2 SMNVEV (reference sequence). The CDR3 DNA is TGTGCCAGCCAGGAGGGGATCACAGATACGCAGTATTTT. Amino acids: CASQEGITDTQYF.

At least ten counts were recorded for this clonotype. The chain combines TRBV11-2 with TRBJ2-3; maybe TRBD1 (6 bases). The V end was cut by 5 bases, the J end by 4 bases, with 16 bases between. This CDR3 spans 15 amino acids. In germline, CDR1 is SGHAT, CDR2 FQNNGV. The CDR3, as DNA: TGTGCCAGCAGCATTCAGGGGATTGGGTCAGATACGCAGTATTTT. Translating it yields CASSIQGIGSDTQYF.

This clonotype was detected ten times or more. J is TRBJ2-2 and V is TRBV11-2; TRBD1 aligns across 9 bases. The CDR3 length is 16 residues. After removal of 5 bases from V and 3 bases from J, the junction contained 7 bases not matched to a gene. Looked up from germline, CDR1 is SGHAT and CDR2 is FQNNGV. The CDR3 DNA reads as TGTGCCAGCAGCCGACGCCGGGACAGGGACACCGGGGAGCTGTTTTTT. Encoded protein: CASSRRRDRDTGELFF.